This TCR beta chain was observed in a study of T cell responses to AZD1222 COVID-19 vaccine. Study details: Whether given at about 4 or about 12 weeks, second doses were pooled.

This clone was seen only once. What it recognizes is unknown. General study findings and limits: White British ancestry dominated among donors, who included more females, and clonal diversity was possibly underestimated.

V gave up 4 bases and J gave up 5 bases; unmatched junction bases: 20. This CDR3 spans 20 amino acids. Germline V gene data show CDR1 as LGHDT and CDR2 as YNNKEL (reference sequence). Assay used: immunoSEQ multiplex PCR; TCRdb lists only in-frame clones, some missing. The top ten clones hold roughly 10% of a sample with around 180,000 clones, over 80% of them seen once. The receptor was isolated from an adult in good health. The chain combines TRBV3-1 (or the pseudogene TRBV3-2) with TRBJ1-1, with 12 positions matching TRBD1. The input for sequencing was peripheral blood, taken on day 0 of AZD1222 vaccination. CDR3 sequence: CASSPTSDAGQGALRTEAFF. CDR3 sequence (DNA): TGTGCCAGCAGCCCCACCTCGGACGCGGGACAGGGGGCCTTAAGGACTGAAGCTTTCTTT.